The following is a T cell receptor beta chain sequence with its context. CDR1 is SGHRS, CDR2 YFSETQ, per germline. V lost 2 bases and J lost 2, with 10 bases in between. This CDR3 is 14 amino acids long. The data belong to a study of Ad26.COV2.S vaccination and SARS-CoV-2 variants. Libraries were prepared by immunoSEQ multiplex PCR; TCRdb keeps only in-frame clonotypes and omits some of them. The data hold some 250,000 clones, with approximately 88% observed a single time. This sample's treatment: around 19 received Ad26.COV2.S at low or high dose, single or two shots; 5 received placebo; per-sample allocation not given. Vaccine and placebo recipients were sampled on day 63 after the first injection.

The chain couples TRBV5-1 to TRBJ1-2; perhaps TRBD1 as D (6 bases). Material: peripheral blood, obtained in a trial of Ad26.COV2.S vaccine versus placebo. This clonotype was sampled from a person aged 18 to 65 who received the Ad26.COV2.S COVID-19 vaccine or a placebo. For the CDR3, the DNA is TGCGCCAGCAGCTTCACTACAGGGAACTATGGCTACACCTTC. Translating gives CASSFTTGNYGYTF.